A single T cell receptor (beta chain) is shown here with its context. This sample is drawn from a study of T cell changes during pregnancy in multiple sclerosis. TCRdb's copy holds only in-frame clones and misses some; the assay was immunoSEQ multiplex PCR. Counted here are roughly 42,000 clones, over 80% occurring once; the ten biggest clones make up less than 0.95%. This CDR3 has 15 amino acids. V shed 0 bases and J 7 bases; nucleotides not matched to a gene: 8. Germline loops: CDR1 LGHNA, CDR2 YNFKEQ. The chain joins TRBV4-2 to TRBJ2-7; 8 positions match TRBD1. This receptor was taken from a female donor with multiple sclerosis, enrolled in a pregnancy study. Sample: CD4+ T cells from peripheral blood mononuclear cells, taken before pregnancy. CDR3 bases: TGTGCCAGCAGCCAAGATTCGACAGGGGTACGGGAGCAGTACTTC. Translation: CASSQDSTGVREQYF.